This T cell receptor (beta chain) was obtained from a study of graft-versus-host responses after intestinal transplantation. Germline-derived CDR1 and CDR2 are SGHKS and YYEKEE (reference sequence). Unmatched junction bases numbered 15, after V lost 5 bases and J lost 0 bases. The CDR3 runs 20 residues. Clones were read by immunoSEQ multiplex PCR, and TCRdb kept only the in-frame ones, dropping some. The sample has roughly 8,500 clones; roughly a third are singletons. There were some 200,000 CFSE-labeled responder cells plated together with some 200,000 irradiated, violet-dye-labeled stimulator cells.

This sequence originates from a human patient who was an organ donor for intestinal transplantation. This chain joins TRBV5-5 and TRBJ2-1, with 12 bases identical to TRBD2. Here the sequenced sample was alloreactive CD8+ T cells from a mixed lymphocyte reaction culture, taken before transplantation. The subset was: CFSE-low proliferating T cells sorted from roughly 6-day pre-transplant mixed lymphocyte reaction (GvH or HvG direction). CDR3 region: CASRRPGLAGWGSSYNEQFF. Here the CDR3 DNA reads TGTGCCAGCAGACGACCGGGACTAGCGGGTTGGGGGAGCTCCTACAATGAGCAGTTCTTC.